This TCR beta chain emerged from a study of T cells in Graves' hyperthyroidism and ophthalmopathy. Each patient was aged 18 to 65 and had newly diagnosed hyperthyroidism of under 2 months' duration. Isolation of PBMCs was performed on around 9.3 ml fresh peripheral blood. CDR3 length equals 15 residues. CDR1 and CDR2 from the germline V gene are MDHEN and SYDVKM. The V end lost 0 bases, the J end lost 2 bases, and 8 bases lay between the germline ends. Using RNA transcripts as the source, TCR beta CDR3 regions were amplified. TCR CDR3 underwent first-round RT-PCR with the HTBI primer set. From the multiplex PCR reads, TCRdb called clonotypes with MiXCR, one entry per CDR3 protein. Seen here are approximately 400,000 distinct CDR3 sequences, around 14% observed once, and the top ten hold around 7.3%. Study-wide points: Progression to ophthalmopathy was predicted a median of roughly 6.6 months early.

There are many counts of this clonotype. What it binds is not known. Sequenced material: blood. This clonotype originated in a woman between 18 and 29 years old with Graves' hyperthyroidism. The chain has TRBV28 and TRBJ1-5; tentative D call: TRBD1 (5 bases). The CDR3 reads CASSLWGQGNQPQHF. CDR3 nucleotide sequence: TGTGCCAGCAGTTTATGGGGGCAGGGCAATCAGCCCCAGCATTTT.